Presented here are 28 T cell receptor beta chains from one specimen sequenced in a study of shared clonotypes between healthy human individuals. TCRdb's copy holds only in-frame clones and misses some; the assay was immunoSEQ multiplex PCR. The table lists about a million clones, 60% to 80% of them singletons, with roughly 0.82% in the top ten. What was sequenced was memory CD4+ T cells from PBMCs. Described subset: CD45RA-negative fraction. These receptors were obtained from a man between 18 and 29 years old in good health. Some clones in this sample may be carry-over from other donors' samples.

This clone showed up many times. The chain carries TRBV25-1 and TRBJ2-5, with 8 bases lining up with TRBD2. The CDR3 length is 17 residues. Germline CDR1 reads MGHDK; CDR2 reads SYGVNS. J gave up 5 bases and V 2 bases, and 13 bases lay outside the gene matches. CDR3 sequence (DNA): TGTGCCAGCAGTGAAAGGCCGGGAGGGCCCCGTTTTGAGACCCAGTACTTC. Its translation is CASSERPGGPRFETQYF.

The V gene is TRBV2, the J gene TRBJ2-2, with TRBD2 matching 9 bases. The CDR3 sequence is 15 residues long. Trimming took 4 bases from V and 6 from J; bases not matched to a gene: 6. In germline, CDR1 is SNHLY, CDR2 FYNNEI. The CDR3 region is CASSAGGRAAGELFF. CDR3 nucleotides: TGTGCCAGCAGTGCGGGCGGGAGGGCCGCCGGGGAGCTGTTTTTT.

A note on this clone: Additional DNA sequences in this sample encode the identical CDR3. This chain uses TRBV28 with TRBJ1-2; D is ambiguous. Germline CDR1 is MDHEN and CDR2 is SYDVKM. Trimming left V 6 bases short and J 6 bases short, with 5 bases between. The length of the CDR3 is 10 residues. The CDR3 nucleotides read TGTGCCAGCAGCTTTAATGGCTACACCTTC. Translation gives CASSFNGYTF.

The chain is built from TRBV9 and TRBJ2-3; perhaps TRBD2 as D (5 bases). Germline V gene lookup returns CDR1 SGDLS and CDR2 YYNGEE. V lost 0 bases to trimming and J lost 5 bases, with 7 bases between them. The CDR3 loop spans 13 amino acids. The CDR3 loop is CASSVERVDTQYF. The CDR3 DNA reads as TGTGCCAGCAGCGTAGAGAGGGTAGATACGCAGTATTTT.

The gene calls are TRBV28 and TRBJ1-4; possible D gene TRBD1, 6 bases. The CDR3 runs to 16 residues. Germline CDR1 is MDHEN and CDR2 is SYDVKM. V gave up 5 bases and J gave up 10 bases, with 23 bases separating them. CDR3 in DNA: TGTGCCAGCAGTGTCCTAGGCACAGGGACCTATGTAAAACTGTTTTTT. Translating it yields CASSVLGTGTYVKLFF.

This chain connects TRBV18 to TRBJ2-1, with 9 bases identical to TRBD2. Germline trimming cut 1 base from V and 10 bases from J; bases unmatched to any gene: 14. The length of the CDR3 is 17 residues. The germline V gene has CDR1 KGHSH and CDR2 LQKENI. The chain's CDR3 is CASSPLSVREGNREQFF. For the CDR3, the DNA is TGTGCCAGCTCACCACTAAGCGTGCGGGAGGGAAACAGGGAGCAGTTCTTC.

The chain couples TRBV5-6 to TRBJ1-1, with D uncertain. This CDR3 comprises 16 residues. Germline V CDR1 and CDR2: SGHDT, YYEEEE. The V gene lost 2 bases and the J gene lost 5 bases, with 19 bases spanning the gap. The CDR3 reads CASSLGRRASGTEAFF. Written as DNA, the CDR3 is TGTGCCAGCAGCTTAGGGCGGAGAGCAAGTGGGACTGAAGCTTTCTTT.

This clone appeared a few times. The chain has TRBV10-3 and TRBJ2-1, with D unresolved. Per the germline V gene, CDR1 is ENHRY and CDR2 is SYGVKD. The CDR3 is 13 residues long. The V end lost 4 bases, the J end lost 4 bases, and 8 bases lay between the germline ends. The CDR3: CAISGAEYNEQFF. The CDR3 DNA is TGTGCCATCAGTGGGGCAGAATACAATGAGCAGTTCTTC.

The V call is TRBV6-5, the J call TRBJ2-7, with TRBD1 matching over 9 bases. With 5 bases clipped from V and 1 base from J, the junction kept 3 bases outside the gene matches. There are 14 residues in the CDR3. Germline V lookup: CDR1 MNHEY, CDR2 SVGAGI. This CDR3 reads CASSGTGSSYEQYF. The CDR3 region has the DNA TGTGCCAGCAGTGGGACAGGGTCGTCCTACGAGCAGTACTTC.

The CDR3 DNA follows: TGCGCCAGCAGCCAAGATTGGGCGGTAAGCACTGAAGCTTTCTTT. Its protein is CASSQDWAVSTEAFF. This chain joins TRBV4-3 and TRBJ1-1, with D unresolved. Germline CDR1 LGHNA, CDR2 YSLEER. The CDR3 length is 15 residues. The V and J ends lost 0 bases and 4 bases respectively, with 12 bases between them.

The chain recombines TRBV7-3 with TRBJ1-1; weak D call: TRBD1 (6 bases). Germline V gives CDR1 SGHTA, CDR2 FQGTGA. V lost 3 bases, J lost 5 bases, and 13 bases lay in between. The CDR3 is made up of 14 amino acids. This CDR3 reads CASSLGGAFTEAFF. In DNA, the CDR3 is TGTGCCAGCAGCTTGGGGGGCGCATTTACTGAAGCTTTCTTT.

J is TRBJ2-2 and V is TRBV7-9; no definite D call. The length of the CDR3 is 15 residues. Germline CDR1 SEHNR, CDR2 FQNEAQ (reference sequence). The V and J ends lost 0 bases and 0 bases respectively, with 5 bases between them. The CDR3 sequence is CASSLAGTNTGELFF. The CDR3 bases are TGTGCCAGCAGCTTAGCGGGAACGAACACCGGGGAGCTGTTTTTT.

This clone came up a few times. The sample carries other DNA sequences with the same CDR3. The chain is built from TRBV11-2 and TRBJ1-1; D is possibly TRBD1 (5 bases). This CDR3 has 14 residues. Trimming shortened V by 1 base and J by 1 base, and 7 bases separated the two germline ends. Germline V gene lookup returns CDR1 SGHAT and CDR2 FQNNGV. CDR3 residues: CASSLVGQNTEAFF. CDR3 bases: TGTGCCAGCAGCTTAGTAGGACAGAACACTGAAGCTTTCTTT. The full variable domain, in which reference TRBV11-2 and TRBJ1-1 provide the parts outside the CDR3, is EAGVAQSPRYKIIEKRQSVAFWCNPISGHATLYWYQQILGQGPKLLIQFQNNGVVDDSQLPKDRFSAERLKGVDSTLKIQPAKLEDSAVYLCASSLVGQNTEAFFGQGTRLTVV.

The rearrangement links TRBV27 to TRBJ2-6; TRBD1 agrees at 7 bases. This CDR3 has 18 amino acids. In germline, CDR1 is MNHEY, CDR2 SMNVEV (reference sequence). V was clipped by 7 bases and J by 0 bases; unmatched bases: 12. CDR3: CASKTKGASYSGANVLTF. For the CDR3, the DNA is TGTGCCAGCAAAACAAAGGGGGCCTCCTACTCTGGGGCCAACGTCCTGACTTTC.

The chain employs TRBV5-6 and TRBJ1-2, with a tentative D call TRBD1 (6 bases). The V end was cut by 1 base, the J end by 2 bases, with 18 bases between. CDR3 length: 17 amino acids. Looked up from germline, CDR1 is SGHDT and CDR2 is YYEEEE. The DNA for the CDR3 is TGTGCCAGCAGCTTGTCTTCGGGGCCGGGGGGCAACTATGGCTACACCTTC. This codes for CASSLSSGPGGNYGYTF.

V and J are TRBV5-1 and TRBJ1-4; D remains ambiguous. Trimming removed 0 bases at V and 4 bases at J, with 10 bases between. The CDR3 extends over 15 amino acids. CDR1 SGHRS and CDR2 YFSETQ come from the germline V gene. For the CDR3, the DNA is TGCGCCAGCAGCTTGGGGGCAGCTAATAATGAAAAACTGTTTTTT. This sequence encodes CASSLGAANNEKLFF. Looking up the rest from reference TRBV5-1 and TRBJ1-4 gives the full variable domain: KAGVTQTPRYLIKTRGQQVTLSCSPISGHRSVSWYQQTPGQGLQFLFEYFSETQRNKGNFPGRFSGRQFSNSRSEMNVSTLELGDSALYLCASSLGAANNEKLFFGSGTQLSVL.

The chain carries TRBV11-2 and TRBJ2-5; TRBD1 matches at 10 bases. In germline, CDR1 is SGHAT, CDR2 FQNNGV. The CDR3 has 14 amino acids. J gave up 5 bases and V 6 bases, and 6 bases lay outside the gene matches. This CDR3 reads CASRRQGAYETQYF. CDR3 coding DNA: TGTGCCAGCAGGAGACAGGGGGCCTATGAGACCCAGTACTTC.

This clone has only one observation. The V and J genes are TRBV4-3 and TRBJ1-2, with D unclear. V lost 0 bases, J lost 1 base, and 9 bases lay in between. From germline, CDR1 is LGHNA and CDR2 YSLEER. CDR3 length: 15 residues. Here the CDR3 reads CASSQDSGDNYGYTF. CDR3 nucleotide sequence: TGCGCCAGCAGCCAAGATTCCGGAGATAACTATGGCTACACCTTC.

This clone appeared a few times. This sequence joins TRBV4-3 and TRBJ2-6; D remains ambiguous. Trimming cost V 0 bases and J 2 bases, with 14 bases left between them. In germline, CDR1 is LGHNA, CDR2 YSLEER. The CDR3 is 18 amino acids. The CDR3 here is CASSQDVQLKTGANVLTF. The CDR3 DNA sequence: TGCGCCAGCAGCCAAGACGTACAGCTTAAAACTGGGGCCAACGTCCTGACTTTC.

This clone was observed a handful of times. The chain recombines TRBV2 with TRBJ1-4; D is ambiguous. V lost 6 bases and J lost 10, with 12 bases in between. Germline V lookup: CDR1 SNHLY, CDR2 FYNNEI. CDR3 length: 12 residues. CDR3 in DNA: TGTGCCAGCAGCCAAAGCAAGGGAAAACTGTTTTTT. Amino acids: CASSQSKGKLFF. Based on the CDR3 plus reference TRBV2 and TRBJ1-4, the full variable domain is EPEVTQTPSHQVTQMGQEVILRCVPISNHLYFYWYRQILGQKVEFLVSFYNNEISEKSEIFDDQFSVERPDGSNFTLKIRSTKLEDSAMYFCASSQSKGKLFFGSGTQLSVL.

To note about this clone: Other DNA sequences in this sample translate to the same CDR3. The chain carries TRBV29-1 and TRBJ2-5, with D uncertain. The CDR3 has 10 residues. V was trimmed by 4 bases and J by 5 bases, leaving 5 bases between them. CDR1 is SQVTM, CDR2 ANQGSEA, per germline. As DNA, the CDR3 is TGCAGCGTTGCTGGCGAGACCCAGTACTTC. It encodes CSVAGETQYF.

This chain joins TRBV15 and TRBJ1-4; tentative D call: TRBD1 (6 bases). CDR1 and CDR2 from the germline V gene are LNHNV and YYDKDF (reference sequence). This CDR3 contains 12 residues. Trimming removed 1 base at V and 13 bases at J, with 10 bases between. CDR3 DNA: TGTGCCACCAGCAGAGGGGACACGGGACTGTTTTTT. Its protein is CATSRGDTGLFF.

The chain recombines TRBV5-1 with TRBJ2-2; D is unresolved. Trimming shortened V by 0 bases and J by 4 bases, and 4 bases separated the two germline ends. Germline V gene data show CDR1 as SGHRS and CDR2 as YFSETQ. The CDR3 sequence is 13 residues long. CDR3 protein: CASSLDITGELFF. CDR3 nucleotide sequence: TGCGCCAGCAGCTTGGACATCACCGGGGAGCTGTTTTTT. Complete variable domain (other parts from reference TRBV5-1 and TRBJ2-2): KAGVTQTPRYLIKTRGQQVTLSCSPISGHRSVSWYQQTPGQGLQFLFEYFSETQRNKGNFPGRFSGRQFSNSRSEMNVSTLELGDSALYLCASSLDITGELFFGEGSRLTVL.

The gene calls are TRBV30 and TRBJ1-5; no reliable D call. The germline V and J ends were trimmed by 3 bases and 0 bases, with 9 bases remaining between them. This CDR3 is 14 amino acids long. The germline V gene has CDR1 GTSNPN and CDR2 SVGIG (reference sequence). The CDR3, as DNA: TGTGCCTGGAGGGGGAAGGCTAGCAATCAGCCCCAGCATTTT. Encoded protein: CAWRGKASNQPQHF.

The chain uses TRBV10-3 and TRBJ2-7; D remains ambiguous. The CDR3 runs to 15 residues. V was shortened by 0 bases and J by 1 base, with 10 bases between the two germline ends. Germline V gene lookup returns CDR1 ENHRY and CDR2 SYGVKD. The CDR3 nucleotides read TGTGCCATCAGTGAGTCCTACAGAAGTTCCTACGAGCAGTACTTC. Protein: CAISESYRSSYEQYF.

This chain links TRBV18 with TRBJ1-1, with D perhaps TRBD1 (5 bases). This CDR3 is built from 15 residues. Germline V gene lookup returns CDR1 KGHSH and CDR2 LQKENI. Trimming cost V 5 bases and J 6 bases, with 19 bases left between them. CDR3 residues: CASSKAGGDGSEAFF. The CDR3 DNA is TGTGCCAGCTCAAAGGCCGGGGGAGACGGCTCTGAAGCTTTCTTT.

The chain has TRBV18 and TRBJ2-3; 9 bases are a match to TRBD2. The V and J ends lost 0 bases and 5 bases, in that order; junction bases with no gene match: 3. The CDR3 has 15 residues. The germline V gene has CDR1 KGHSH and CDR2 LQKENI. The CDR3: CASSPPSGREDTQYF. In nucleotides, the CDR3 is TGTGCCAGCTCACCACCTAGCGGGAGAGAAGATACGCAGTATTTT.

J is TRBJ2-5 and V is TRBV5-1; D possibly matches TRBD1 or TRBD2 (5 bases each). The CDR3 loop spans 15 amino acids. Trimming shortened V by 0 bases and J by 2 bases, and 11 bases separated the two germline ends. Germline V gene data show CDR1 as SGHRS and CDR2 as YFSETQ. As DNA, the CDR3 is TGCGCCAGCAGCTTGGTGCCGGGACCTCAAGAGACCCAGTACTTC. This translates into CASSLVPGPQETQYF.